The 27 T cell receptor beta chains in this list originate from one sample, sequenced in a study of PD-1 blockade in classical Hodgkin lymphoma. Measured with immunoSEQ multiplex PCR; TCRdb has only the in-frame clones, and not every one. This table has fewer than 75,000 clones, around nine tenths appearing once. Patients all relapsed after autologous stem cell transplantation, and there was variation in brentuximab vedotin exposure. This material consisted of peripheral blood mononuclear cells (PBMCs), taken before the second cycle of nivolumab. These receptors all come from a human donor with classical Hodgkin lymphoma.

The rearrangement links TRBV5-1 to TRBJ1-5; 7 bases line up with TRBD1. The V gene's germline CDR1 is SGHRS and CDR2 YFSETQ. There are 15 residues in the CDR3. V lost 3 bases and J lost 7; bases outside the gene matches: 10. The CDR3, as DNA: TGCGCCAGCAGCTATCTAGGGGAAGGGGGCCAGCCCCAGCATTTT. This encodes CASSYLGEGGQPQHF.

The genes are TRBV5-1 and TRBJ1-6, with D maybe TRBD1 (6 bases). Between the trimmed V and J ends, which lost 4 bases and 1 base, there was a span of 12 bases. This CDR3 comprises 16 residues. CDR1 and CDR2 (germline): SGHRS, YFSETQ. The CDR3 sequence is CASSPRGNSYNSPLHF. The DNA for the CDR3 is TGCGCCAGCAGCCCAAGGGGGAATTCCTATAATTCACCCCTCCACTTT.

The chain is built from TRBV28 and TRBJ1-6, with TRBD1 as a possible D gene (6 bases). The CDR3 extends over 21 amino acids. Germline loops: CDR1 MDHEN, CDR2 SYDVKM. V lost 5 bases to trimming and J lost 0 bases, with 26 bases between them. CDR3 coding DNA: TGTGCCAGCAGTCGCGCCGCTCCGGGACACCTTAAGAGCTCCTATAATTCACCCCTCCACTTT. Protein product: CASSRAAPGHLKSSYNSPLHF.

The CDR3 nucleotides are TGTGCCAGCAGTGAAGCTAGGGCATCCGATAGAAATCAGCCCCAGCATTTT. It yields the protein CASSEARASDRNQPQHF. This chain joins TRBV6-1 and TRBJ1-5; no reliable D call. Germline loops: CDR1 MNHNS, CDR2 SASEGT. Trimming shortened V by 0 bases and J by 4 bases, and 16 bases separated the two germline ends. There are 17 residues in the CDR3.

This clone was counted a few times. CDR3 amino acids: CASSYGPTGYGYTF. The CDR3 DNA follows: TGTGCCAGCAGTTACGGTCCAACGGGCTATGGCTACACCTTC. The genes are TRBV6-5 and TRBJ1-2; no clear D. The CDR3 runs 14 residues. V was pared by 2 bases and J by 4 bases, with 11 bases between. CDR1 is MNHEY and CDR2 is SVGAGI in the germline V gene.

The chain combines TRBV2 with TRBJ2-1, with TRBD1 identical over 10 bases. Germline CDR1 reads SNHLY; CDR2 reads FYNNEI. CDR3 length: 15 amino acids. With 10 bases clipped from V and 8 bases from J, the junction kept 14 bases outside the gene matches. The CDR3 DNA follows: TGTGCCACCCCCGGCTCGGGACAGGGGAAAGATGAGCAGTTCTTC. Translated: CATPGSGQGKDEQFF.

The chain joins TRBV6-6 to TRBJ1-2; maybe TRBD1 (5 bases). The CDR3 runs to 12 residues. Trimming cost V 5 bases and J 6 bases, with 10 bases left between them. CDR1 is MNHNY, CDR2 SVGAGI, per germline (reference sequence). The CDR3 sequence is CASSNPTDGYTF. The CDR3 DNA sequence: TGTGCCAGCAGTAACCCGACAGATGGCTACACCTTC.

V is TRBV5-1 and J is TRBJ1-1; TRBD1 matches at 7 bases. Germline V gene lookup returns CDR1 SGHRS and CDR2 YFSETQ. The junction had 0 bases not matched to a gene; V was cut back by 0 bases and J by 7 bases. CDR3 size: 12 residues. The CDR3 sequence is CASSLDRGEAFF. CDR3 DNA sequence: TGCGCCAGCAGCTTGGACAGGGGTGAAGCTTTCTTT.

The genes are TRBV5-1 and TRBJ2-7, with a tentative D call TRBD1 (6 bases). V lost 5 bases, J lost 2 bases, and 11 bases lay in between. This CDR3 is built from 13 residues. Germline V gene data show CDR1 as SGHRS and CDR2 as YFSETQ. CDR3 loop: CASRRQETYEQYF. CDR3 nucleotides: TGCGCCAGCAGGAGACAGGAGACCTACGAGCAGTACTTC.

The chain employs TRBV5-1 and TRBJ2-2; the match to TRBD2 covers 7 bases. The CDR3 totals 18 residues. Germline trimming cut 1 base from V and 5 bases from J; bases unmatched to any gene: 14. Germline V gene lookup returns CDR1 SGHRS and CDR2 YFSETQ. The CDR3 loop is CASSLSTSAKQATGELFF. The DNA of the CDR3 is TGCGCCAGCAGCTTGAGCACTAGCGCTAAGCAGGCTACCGGGGAGCTGTTTTTT.

The chain links TRBV5-1 to TRBJ1-6; no clear D gene. Trimming removed 0 bases from V and 8 bases from J, with 6 bases in between. This CDR3 has 13 residues. The V gene's germline CDR1 is SGHRS and CDR2 YFSETQ. The CDR3 region is CASSLVPYSPLHF. The DNA for the CDR3 is TGCGCCAGCAGCTTGGTGCCGTATTCACCCCTCCACTTT.

CDR3: CASSPSRTSGAAVYF. The CDR3, as DNA: TGTGCCAGCAGTCCCAGTCGGACTAGCGGGGCCGCCGTGTATTTT. The gene calls are TRBV6-6 and TRBJ2-3, with 12 nucleotides matching TRBD2. V trimming: 5 bases; J trimming: 14 bases; junction bases outside the gene matches: 14. This CDR3 contains 15 residues. CDR1 is MNHNY, CDR2 SVGAGI, per germline (reference sequence).

The chain has TRBV6-1 and TRBJ1-1; no reliable D call. The CDR3 totals 14 residues. Trimming shortened V by 0 bases and J by 2 bases, and 7 bases separated the two germline ends. CDR1 is MNHNS, CDR2 SASEGT, per germline. CDR3 loop: CASSEALLNTEAFF. In DNA form, the CDR3 reads TGTGCCAGCAGTGAAGCGCTTTTAAACACTGAAGCTTTCTTT.

The chain employs TRBV7-9 and TRBJ1-3; D remains ambiguous. The CDR3 runs 13 residues. Trimming cost V 7 bases and J 0 bases, with 7 bases left between them. Germline lookup yields CDR1 SEHNR and CDR2 FQNEAQ (reference sequence). The CDR3 loop reads CASTEVSGNTIYF. CDR3 nucleotide sequence: TGTGCCAGCACCGAGGTCTCTGGAAACACCATATATTTT.

The chain uses TRBV7-9 and TRBJ1-1; tentatively, D is TRBD1 (6 bases). This CDR3 comprises 14 residues. CDR1 is SEHNR, CDR2 FQNEAQ, per germline (reference sequence). The V end lost 3 bases, the J end lost 2 bases, and 10 bases lay between the germline ends. This CDR3 is CASSFDRFNTEAFF. The CDR3 DNA reads as TGTGCCAGCAGCTTCGACAGGTTTAACACTGAAGCTTTCTTT.

The chain joins TRBV7-9 to TRBJ2-5, with TRBD1 matching over 10 bases. CDR3 size: 16 residues. With V trimmed by 3 bases and J by 7 bases, 11 bases remained unmatched. CDR1 and CDR2 (germline): SEHNR, FQNEAQ (reference sequence). The CDR3 DNA is TGTGCCAGCAGCTTGGCCGGGACAGGGGTTTTGGGGACCCAGTACTTC. It is translated as CASSLAGTGVLGTQYF. Full variable domain (remainder filled in from reference TRBV7-9 and TRBJ2-5): DTGVSQNPRHKITKRGQNVTFRCDPISEHNRLYWYRQTLGQGPEFLTYFQNEAQLEKSRLLSDRFSAERPKGSFSTLEIQRTEQGDSAMYLCASSLAGTGVLGTQYFGPGTRLLVL.

V usage is TRBV5-1 and J usage is TRBJ2-5; 9 bases fit TRBD2. Germline CDR1 is SGHRS and CDR2 is YFSETQ. The junction had 11 bases not matched to a gene; V was cut back by 3 bases and J by 5 bases. The CDR3 runs to 16 residues. CDR3 protein: CASSSTGAGGMETQYF. CDR3 nucleotides: TGCGCCAGCAGCTCCACCGGGGCGGGGGGGATGGAGACCCAGTACTTC. Looking up the rest from reference TRBV5-1 and TRBJ2-5 gives the full variable domain: KAGVTQTPRYLIKTRGQQVTLSCSPISGHRSVSWYQQTPGQGLQFLFEYFSETQRNKGNFPGRFSGRQFSNSRSEMNVSTLELGDSALYLCASSSTGAGGMETQYFGPGTRLLVL.

Note on this clone: Other nucleotide sequences from this sample produce the same CDR3. CDR3 sequence reads: CASSLAPFPSTVTDTQYF. CDR3 DNA sequence: TGCGCCAGCAGCTTGGCCCCATTCCCATCTACGGTCACAGATACGCAGTATTTT. V usage is TRBV5-1 and J usage is TRBJ2-3; D unresolved. CDR3 length: 18 amino acids. Trimming cost V 0 bases and J 2 bases, with 19 bases left between them. Looked up from germline, CDR1 is SGHRS and CDR2 is YFSETQ. Together with reference TRBV5-1 and TRBJ2-3, the CDR3 gives the full variable domain: KAGVTQTPRYLIKTRGQQVTLSCSPISGHRSVSWYQQTPGQGLQFLFEYFSETQRNKGNFPGRFSGRQFSNSRSEMNVSTLELGDSALYLCASSLAPFPSTVTDTQYFGPGTRLTVL.

The V and J genes are TRBV6-5 and TRBJ1-1; D not resolved. CDR1 and CDR2 (germline): MNHEY, SVGAGI. Trimming took 5 bases from V and 0 from J, leaving 13 bases between them. The CDR3 totals 15 residues. CDR3 DNA: TGTGCCAGCAGTACCTTTTCCACAGTGAACACTGAAGCTTTCTTT. It yields the protein CASSTFSTVNTEAFF.

The rearrangement links TRBV25-1 to TRBJ1-1; D is uncertain. This CDR3 is built from 17 residues. The germline V gene encodes CDR1 MGHDK and CDR2 SYGVNS. V was trimmed by 3 bases and J by 4 bases, leaving 21 bases between them. The CDR3 here is CASSDALVEVVGTEAFF. The CDR3 nucleotides are TGTGCCAGCAGTGACGCCTTAGTTGAGGTGGTCGGCACTGAAGCTTTCTTT.

V gene TRBV7-2 combines with J gene TRBJ2-3; D call uncertain. CDR1 and CDR2 from the germline V gene are SGHTA and FQGNSA. The CDR3 loop spans 12 amino acids. The ends were cut back, 1 base at V and 3 bases at J, with 2 bases in the middle. The CDR3 reads CASSLGTDTQYF. DNA of the CDR3: TGTGCCAGCAGCTTAGGAACAGATACGCAGTATTTT.

The chain employs TRBV19 and TRBJ1-5, with D possibly matching TRBD1 (5 bases). CDR3 length: 17 amino acids. Germline lookup yields CDR1 LNHDA and CDR2 SQIVND (reference sequence). The germline V and J ends were trimmed by 5 bases and 4 bases, with 21 bases remaining between them. CDR3 sequence reads: CASSLRQGIPQNQPQHF. The CDR3 bases are TGTGCCAGTAGTTTGCGTCAGGGAATACCCCAAAATCAGCCCCAGCATTTT.

This rearrangement joins TRBV6-4 to TRBJ2-3; 10 bases are a match to TRBD1. The CDR3 extends over 18 amino acids. The J segment lost 2 bases and the V segment lost 8 bases, leaving 16 bases of the junction unmatched. The germline CDR1 and CDR2 sequences are MRHNA and SNTAGT. CDR3 in amino acids: CASSRGQGEILPTDTQYF. The CDR3 coding sequence is TGTGCCAGCTCTCGAGGACAGGGGGAAATTCTGCCCACAGATACGCAGTATTTT.

J is TRBJ2-2 and V is TRBV5-1, with 9 positions matching TRBD1. This CDR3 has 16 amino acids. V lost 5 bases, J lost 0 bases, and 5 bases stayed unmatched. From germline, CDR1 is SGHRS and CDR2 YFSETQ. The CDR3 sequence is CASSKGQGTNTGELFF. The CDR3 nucleotides are TGCGCCAGCAGTAAGGGACAGGGTACGAACACCGGGGAGCTGTTTTTT.

The chain is built from TRBV30 and TRBJ1-5; a possible D gene is TRBD1 (5 bases). V shed 0 bases and J shed 4 bases, with 10 bases lying between them. Germline V lookup: CDR1 GTSNPN, CDR2 SVGIG (reference sequence). The CDR3 extends over 14 amino acids. The CDR3 sequence is CAWSVRQLNQPQHF. The CDR3 DNA sequence: TGTGCCTGGAGTGTACGACAGCTAAATCAGCCCCAGCATTTT.

This rearrangement joins TRBV5-1 to TRBJ2-7, with D perhaps TRBD1 (5 bases). This CDR3 contains 13 residues. V lost 3 bases and J 5 bases, leaving 12 bases between the germline ends. Germline V CDR1 and CDR2: SGHRS, YFSETQ. CDR3: CASSSITRDEQYF. CDR3 nucleotide sequence: TGCGCCAGCAGCTCCATCACCAGGGACGAGCAGTACTTC.

The chain employs TRBV5-1 and TRBJ2-5; possible D gene TRBD1, 6 bases. Germline CDR1 SGHRS, CDR2 YFSETQ. The CDR3 runs 14 residues. Trimming took off 2 bases at V and 1 base at J, with 9 bases between the two ends. This CDR3 is CASSFGTFQETQYF. The DNA for the CDR3 is TGCGCCAGCAGCTTTGGGACATTCCAAGAGACCCAGTACTTC. Variable domain in full (rest from reference TRBV5-1 and TRBJ2-5): KAGVTQTPRYLIKTRGQQVTLSCSPISGHRSVSWYQQTPGQGLQFLFEYFSETQRNKGNFPGRFSGRQFSNSRSEMNVSTLELGDSALYLCASSFGTFQETQYFGPGTRLLVL.